This is a list of T cell receptor beta chains from one sample in a study of cytomegalovirus exposure and HLA in healthy donors. Profiled with immunoSEQ multiplex PCR; TCRdb holds only in-frame clones, not every one. Among roughly 58,000 clones listed, roughly 80% were seen once. The material sequenced was PBMCs. The receptor set was obtained from a woman between 40 and 50 years old in good health and CMV-seronegative. CDR3s include the opening cysteine and the closing phenylalanine or tryptophan.

j_gene: TRBJ1-2
v_gene: TRBV6-5
len: 14
CDR3aa: CASSSGTGFSGYTF

j_gene: TRBJ2-1
v_gene: TRBV5-1
len: 15
CDR3aa: CASSRGFDSYNEQFF

j_gene: TRBJ2-2
v_gene: TRBV5-4
len: 16
CDR3aa: CASSPGTAGNTGELFF

j_gene: TRBJ2-7
v_gene: TRBV28
len: 14
CDR3aa: CASSSQGARNEQYF

j_gene: TRBJ2-5
v_gene: TRBV19
len: 13
CDR3aa: CASSILTGETQYF

j_gene: TRBJ1-1
v_gene: TRBV6-5
len: 14
CDR3aa: CASSRTGEGTEAFF

j_gene: TRBJ1-1
v_gene: TRBV2
len: 14
CDR3aa: CASSEGGGPTEAFF

j_gene: TRBJ1-5
v_gene: TRBV6-1
len: 14
CDR3aa: CASSERWGDQPQHF

j_gene: TRBJ1-5
v_gene: TRBV28
len: 15
CDR3aa: CASSLFPYSNQPQHF

j_gene: TRBJ2-7
v_gene: TRBV11-2
len: 14
CDR3aa: CASSFLTGSYEQYF

j_gene: TRBJ1-1
v_gene: TRBV14
len: 15
CDR3aa: CASSQGRDRDTEAFF

j_gene: TRBJ2-2
v_gene: TRBV5-1
len: 16
CDR3aa: CASSLTSGRNTGELFF

j_gene: TRBJ2-7
v_gene: TRBV10-1
len: 17
CDR3aa: CASSVEDYFFFPGEQYF

j_gene: TRBJ1-5
v_gene: TRBV10-2
len: 16
CDR3aa: CASSESPGNSNQPQHF

j_gene: TRBJ2-3
v_gene: TRBV4-2
len: 14
CDR3aa: CASTFGQAGDTQYF

j_gene: TRBJ2-2
v_gene: TRBV4-1
len: 19
CDR3aa: CASRPPREGSGRAAGELFF

j_gene: TRBJ2-7
v_gene: TRBV27
len: 14
CDR3aa: CASRIDRGTYEQYF

j_gene: TRBJ2-7
v_gene: TRBV10-1
len: 14
CDR3aa: CASSEGSFSYEQYF

j_gene: TRBJ1-3
v_gene: TRBV30
len: 12
CDR3aa: CAWRGVGNTIYF

j_gene: TRBJ1-2
v_gene: TRBV5-6
len: 12
CDR3aa: CASGRGSYGYTF

j_gene: TRBJ2-7
v_gene: TRBV13
len: 14
CDR3aa: CASSSGQGGGRQYF

j_gene: TRBJ2-7
v_gene: TRBV7-6
len: 15
CDR3aa: CASSPGTSGRYEQYF